The 25 T cell receptor beta chains in this list originate from one sample, sequenced in a study of OX40 agonist ivuxolimab in advanced cancers. Measured with immunoSEQ multiplex PCR; TCRdb has only the in-frame clones, and not every one. This table holds tens of thousands of clones, about 88% found once. The source material was CD4+ or CD8+ T cells sorted from blood, sampled in a trial of the OX40 agonist ivuxolimab. The receptors shown here come from an adult with an advanced solid tumor such as melanoma, head and neck, liver or kidney cancer.

The gene calls are TRBV9 and TRBJ2-3; D possibly corresponds to TRBD2 (5 bases). Germline CDR1 is SGDLS and CDR2 is YYNGEE. This CDR3 contains 17 residues. Deletions cut 1 base from V and 0 bases from J, with 15 bases between. The DNA for the CDR3 is TGTGCCAGCAGCGTACTCACGGGGAGTACAAGCACAGATACGCAGTATTTT. It specifies CASSVLTGSTSTDTQYF.

This rearrangement joins TRBV9 to TRBJ2-2; 7 bases match TRBD2. The CDR3 is made up of 15 amino acids. The ends lost 4 bases at V and 5 bases at J; junction bases unmatched: 8. The germline CDR1 and CDR2 sequences are SGDLS and YYNGEE. The CDR3 sequence: CASSRAGSGTGELFF. CDR3 nucleotides: TGTGCCAGCAGCCGCGCGGGTAGCGGGACCGGGGAGCTGTTTTTT.

The chain is built from TRBV5-4 and TRBJ1-2; D not resolved. Trimming took 3 bases from V and 2 from J, leaving 8 bases between them. This CDR3 region has 13 residues. Germline CDR1 is SGHNT and CDR2 is YYREEE (reference sequence). The CDR3 DNA follows: TGTGCCAGCAGCTATCGGACGAACTATGGCTACACCTTC. Its translation is CASSYRTNYGYTF.

The chain uses TRBV5-1 and TRBJ2-7; D is uncertain. V was trimmed by 0 bases and J by 1 base, leaving 5 bases between them. CDR3 length equals 13 residues. Germline CDR1 reads SGHRS; CDR2 reads YFSETQ. The CDR3 here is CASSLDGSYEQYF. The CDR3 coding sequence is TGCGCCAGCAGCTTGGATGGATCCTACGAGCAGTACTTC.

The J gene is TRBJ2-5, the V gene TRBV5-1; the D gene is possibly TRBD2 (6 bases). The CDR3 consists of 15 residues. V lost 4 bases and J lost 2, with 15 bases in between. Germline-derived CDR1 and CDR2 are SGHRS and YFSETQ. The CDR3 loop is CASSGSGRQQETQYF. CDR3 in DNA: TGCGCCAGCAGCGGATCCGGGAGACAGCAAGAGACCCAGTACTTC. Together with reference TRBV5-1 and TRBJ2-5, the CDR3 gives the full variable domain: KAGVTQTPRYLIKTRGQQVTLSCSPISGHRSVSWYQQTPGQGLQFLFEYFSETQRNKGNFPGRFSGRQFSNSRSEMNVSTLELGDSALYLCASSGSGRQQETQYFGPGTRLLVL.

The V gene is TRBV11-2, the J gene TRBJ1-5, with D unclear. The germline V and J ends were trimmed by 2 bases and 7 bases, with 9 bases remaining between them. The CDR3 runs to 13 residues. Germline V gene sequence: CDR1 SGHAT, CDR2 FQNNGV. The CDR3 reads CASSLSGNQPQHF. DNA for the CDR3: TGTGCCAGCAGCTTATCCGGAAACCAGCCCCAGCATTTT.

The chain combines TRBV5-1 with TRBJ2-2; no definite D call. Germline V gene data show CDR1 as SGHRS and CDR2 as YFSETQ. CDR3 size: 13 residues. Trimming took off 6 bases at V and 5 bases at J, with 11 bases between the two ends. The CDR3 bases are TGCGCCAGCAATAATGGTCGAACCGGGGAGCTGTTTTTT. Translation gives CASNNGRTGELFF.

The genes are TRBV6-1 and TRBJ2-2, with 9 positions matching TRBD1. The V and J ends lost 8 bases and 3 bases, in that order; junction bases with no gene match: 7. Germline V gene lookup returns CDR1 MNHNS and CDR2 SASEGT. This CDR3 has 15 amino acids. The CDR3 DNA reads as TGTGCCAGCCGGGGACAGGGAGGTGACACCGGGGAGCTGTTTTTT. Protein product: CASRGQGGDTGELFF.

The CDR3 loop is CASSLGGGLETQYF. In nucleotides, the CDR3 is TGTGCCAGCAGCTTAGGCGGGGGGCTGGAGACCCAGTACTTC. The chain couples TRBV11-3 to TRBJ2-5, with 8 positions matching TRBD2. CDR3 length: 14 residues. Germline CDR1 and CDR2: SGHNT and YENEEA. The J segment lost 5 bases and the V segment lost 1 base, leaving 3 bases of the junction unmatched. The full variable domain, in which reference TRBV11-3 and TRBJ2-5 provide the parts outside the CDR3, is EAGVVQSPRYKIIEKKQPVAFWCNPISGHNTLYWYLQNLGQGPELLIRYENEEAVDDSQLPKDRFSAERLKGVDSTLKIQPAELGDSAVYLCASSLGGGLETQYFGPGTRLLVL.

The chain links TRBV5-4 to TRBJ1-1; perhaps TRBD1 as D (5 bases). CDR1 is SGHNT, CDR2 YYREEE, per germline (reference sequence). V lost 2 bases to trimming and J lost 5 bases, with 13 bases between them. There are 14 residues in the CDR3. The CDR3 DNA reads TGTGCCAGCAGCTTTTCCAGGGTCTTAACTGAAGCTTTCTTT. Protein: CASSFSRVLTEAFF.

This sequence joins TRBV7-2 and TRBJ2-3; TRBD2 matches at 11 bases. The V gene's germline CDR1 is SGHTA and CDR2 FQGNSA. This CDR3 is 16 amino acids long. The trim removed 4 bases at V and 2 bases at J, leaving 5 bases unmatched. The CDR3 region has the DNA TGTGCCAGCAGCTGGGGACTAGCGGCTAACACAGATACGCAGTATTTT. Its protein product is CASSWGLAANTDTQYF.

The V and J genes are TRBV15 and TRBJ2-1; 9 bases align to TRBD1. The germline V gene encodes CDR1 LNHNV and CDR2 YYDKDF (reference sequence). The junction had 5 bases not matched to a gene; V was cut back by 3 bases and J by 8 bases. The CDR3 is 14 amino acids. The CDR3, as DNA: TGTGCCACCAGCAGGGGACAGGGTAGAGATGAGCAGTTCTTC. This sequence encodes CATSRGQGRDEQFF.

The chain employs TRBV14 and TRBJ2-1; 8 bases map to TRBD1. This CDR3 has 17 residues. Germline V gives CDR1 SGHDN, CDR2 FVKESK. V dropped 5 bases and J dropped 8; count of bases not matched to a gene: 17. In DNA, the CDR3 is TGTGCCAGCAGCGAAACGCCCGGACAGGGTAAGCAGGATGAGCAGTTCTTC. As protein: CASSETPGQGKQDEQFF.

This chain links TRBV27 with TRBJ1-1; 8 bases match TRBD1. The V gene's germline CDR1 is MNHEY and CDR2 SMNVEV (reference sequence). This CDR3 contains 15 residues. After removal of 4 bases from V and 2 bases from J, the junction contained 6 bases not matched to a gene. The CDR3 bases are TGTGCCAGCAGTTCCTGGGACAGGACAAACACTGAAGCTTTCTTT. Protein: CASSSWDRTNTEAFF.

V is TRBV7-9 and J is TRBJ2-2, with 8 bases identical to TRBD2. There are 16 residues in the CDR3. CDR1 is SEHNR, CDR2 FQNEAQ, per germline (reference sequence). With V trimmed by 4 bases and J by 1 base, 5 bases remained unmatched. CDR3 coding DNA: TGTGCCAGCAGCTCCCGGGAGGGACAGAACACCGGGGAGCTGTTTTTT. It is translated as CASSSREGQNTGELFF.

The genes are TRBV2 and TRBJ2-1; 7 positions agree with TRBD2. CDR1 is SNHLY, CDR2 FYNNEI, per germline. This CDR3 has 16 residues. Trimming at V came to 2 bases and at J to 5 bases, leaving 9 bases not matched to a gene. The CDR3 DNA follows: TGTGCCAGCAGTGAAATCGGGTCTAGCGGTGACAATGAGCAGTTCTTC. Amino acids: CASSEIGSSGDNEQFF.

This chain uses TRBV27 with TRBJ1-2; D uncertain. The CDR3 consists of 14 residues. Trimming removed 0 bases from V and 4 bases from J, with 9 bases in between. The germline V gene encodes CDR1 MNHEY and CDR2 SMNVEV (reference sequence). DNA of the CDR3: TGTGCCAGCAGTTTATCGCAGTTTTCCTATGGCTACACCTTC. Translating it yields CASSLSQFSYGYTF.

This chain connects TRBV6-5 to TRBJ1-1, with a possible D match to TRBD1 (5 bases). The CDR3 length is 13 residues. Germline V gene lookup returns CDR1 MNHEY and CDR2 SVGAGI. V was cut by 2 bases and J by 1 base, with 5 bases left in between. The CDR3 coding sequence is TGTGCCAGCAGTTACCAGGGGAACACTGAAGCTTTCTTT. Translation: CASSYQGNTEAFF.

This chain joins TRBV5-6 and TRBJ1-2; 12 bases agree with TRBD1. The length of the CDR3 is 14 residues. Germline lookup yields CDR1 SGHDT and CDR2 YYEEEE. V lost 6 bases, J lost 8 bases, and 8 bases stayed unmatched. The CDR3 sequence is CASTPGQGAGGYTF. CDR3 coding DNA: TGTGCCAGCACCCCGGGACAGGGGGCCGGGGGCTACACCTTC.

The chain employs TRBV28 and TRBJ1-5, with 8 bases that match TRBD1. This CDR3 spans 15 amino acids. With V trimmed by 3 bases and J by 6 bases, 7 bases remained unmatched. The germline V gene encodes CDR1 MDHEN and CDR2 SYDVKM. The CDR3 region has the DNA TGTGCCAGCAGTTTTTTCTCAGGGACAGGTCAGCCCCAGCATTTT. Translating gives CASSFFSGTGQPQHF.

The rearrangement joins TRBV5-1 to TRBJ2-7, with 7 bases aligning to TRBD1. Germline assignment: CDR1 SGHRS and CDR2 YFSETQ. V shed 0 bases and J 0 bases; nucleotides not matched to a gene: 6. CDR3 length: 16 amino acids. The CDR3, as DNA: TGCGCCAGCAGCTTGGCCACAGGGGTTAGCTCCTACGAGCAGTACTTC. Amino acid sequence: CASSLATGVSSYEQYF. Drawing the rest from reference TRBV5-1 and TRBJ2-7, the complete variable domain is KAGVTQTPRYLIKTRGQQVTLSCSPISGHRSVSWYQQTPGQGLQFLFEYFSETQRNKGNFPGRFSGRQFSNSRSEMNVSTLELGDSALYLCASSLATGVSSYEQYFGPGTRLTVT.

The V call is TRBV6-1, the J call TRBJ1-2, with 9 positions matching TRBD1. J gave up 3 bases and V 5 bases, and 4 bases lay outside the gene matches. Germline V gene data show CDR1 as MNHNS and CDR2 as SASEGT. This CDR3 contains 14 residues. CDR3 sequence: CASSIRDRDYGYTF. The CDR3 region has the DNA TGTGCCAGCAGTATCCGGGACAGGGACTATGGCTACACCTTC.

This clone is a singleton in its sample. This chain joins TRBV27 and TRBJ2-1; D remains unclear. The V end lost 3 bases, the J end lost 7 bases, and 10 bases lay between the germline ends. This CDR3 comprises 13 residues. In germline, CDR1 is MNHEY, CDR2 SMNVEV (reference sequence). The CDR3 DNA follows: TGTGCCAGCAGTTTTAAGTCTGGAAATGAGCAGTTCTTC. Translating gives CASSFKSGNEQFF.

The chain links TRBV7-3 to TRBJ2-6, with no clear D. V was cut by 0 bases and J by 2 bases, with 8 bases left in between. Germline CDR1 and CDR2: SGHTA and FQGTGA. CDR3 length: 16 residues. The CDR3 reads CASSLTGSPGANVLTF. The CDR3 bases are TGTGCCAGCAGCTTAACCGGTTCCCCTGGGGCCAACGTCCTGACTTTC.

The chain combines TRBV27 with TRBJ2-7; either TRBD1 or TRBD2 may fit D (7 bases each). CDR1 and CDR2 from the germline V gene are MNHEY and SMNVEV (reference sequence). V was cut by 6 bases and J by 3 bases, with 15 bases left in between. CDR3 length: 14 amino acids. The CDR3 DNA follows: TGTGCCAGCAGCCTCGACAGGGAGGGCTACGAGCAGTACTTC. This sequence encodes CASSLDREGYEQYF.